Each of the 29 T cell receptor beta chains below was sequenced from the same sample in a study of molecular identifiers for immune sequencing clone quantification. TCRdb itself ran the PCR reads through MiXCR, one entry per CDR3 protein. The sample includes some 100,000 distinct CDR3 sequences, around 33% seen only once; the top ten take under 5.5%. Sequenced material: naive CD8+ T cells from blood, with Jurkat cell RNA spiked in. Subset described: FACS-sorted CD8+CD4-CCR7+CD45RA+ naive T cells. The receptor source for this set is a human donor in good health. Some libraries in this study had Jurkat cell RNA spiked in.

This clonotype has at least ten counts. V and J are TRBV7-2 and TRBJ2-3; tentatively, D is TRBD1 (5 bases). V was pared by 5 bases and J by 2 bases, with 11 bases between. CDR1 and CDR2 from the germline V gene are SGHTA and FQGNSA. This CDR3 has 14 residues. The CDR3 region has the DNA TGTGCCAGCAGCCCCCGACAGAACACAGATACGCAGTATTTT. Residues: CASSPRQNTDTQYF.

Note on this clonotype: A much larger clone sits a single nucleotide away, making a read error possible. The chain links TRBV10-3 to TRBJ2-3; D ambiguous. Germline CDR1 reads ENHRY; CDR2 reads SYGVKD. CDR3 length: 14 residues. This chain's CDR3 is CAISEDKSTETQYF. CDR3 DNA sequence: TGTGCCATCAGTGAAGACAAGAGCACAGAAACGCAGTATTTT.

This clonotype was seen more than once but under ten times. In DNA form, the CDR3 reads TGCAGTGCTAGTATTGGTTCCGATAATTCACCCCTCCACTTT. It specifies CSASIGSDNSPLHF. V usage is TRBV20-1 and J usage is TRBJ1-6; no firm D call. V was trimmed by 3 bases and J by 5 bases, leaving 11 bases between them. From germline, CDR1 is DFQATT and CDR2 SNEGSKA (reference sequence). The CDR3 length is 14 residues.

This chain connects TRBV7-9 to TRBJ2-4; no reliable D call. The ends were cut back, 2 bases at V and 6 bases at J, with 11 bases in the middle. Germline V gene data show CDR1 as SEHNR and CDR2 as FQNEAQ (reference sequence). The CDR3 runs to 14 residues. CDR3 protein: CASSLNGAGNIQYF. The CDR3 DNA follows: TGTGCCAGCAGCTTAAATGGCGCTGGAAACATTCAGTACTTC.

The chain employs TRBV20-1 and TRBJ2-3, with D unresolved. Per germline, CDR1 DFQATT and CDR2 SNEGSKA (reference sequence). This CDR3 region has 15 residues. Between the trimmed V and J ends, which lost 0 bases and 2 bases, there was a span of 12 bases. The DNA for the CDR3 is TGCAGTGCTAGAGATCCTTCTACAAACACAGATACGCAGTATTTT. This gives the protein CSARDPSTNTDTQYF.

This clonotype was counted ten times or more. The CDR3 DNA reads TGTGCCAGCACCGCAAAGAAAGGCGATACGGGGCCTCCCGCAGATACGCAGTATTTT. It translates to CASTAKKGDTGPPADTQYF. The gene calls are TRBV21-1 and TRBJ2-3; whether TRBD2, the table's D call, matches the DNA was not checked. TRBV21-1 is a known pseudogene. The CDR3 is 19 amino acids.

The chain uses TRBV7-9 and TRBJ1-1; the D is unclear. Deletions cut 1 base from V and 0 bases from J, with 9 bases between. This CDR3 region has 15 residues. Looked up from germline, CDR1 is SEHNR and CDR2 is FQNEAQ (reference sequence). CDR3 residues: CASSLEKLMNTEAFF. The CDR3 DNA is TGTGCCAGCAGCTTAGAAAAGCTCATGAACACTGAAGCTTTCTTT. The whole variable domain, filled in from reference TRBV7-9 and TRBJ1-1, reads DTGVSQNPRHKITKRGQNVTFRCDPISEHNRLYWYRQTLGQGPEFLTYFQNEAQLEKSRLLSDRFSAERPKGSFSTLEIQRTEQGDSAMYLCASSLEKLMNTEAFFGQGTRLTVV.

The chain employs TRBV24-1 and TRBJ2-3; no firm D call. Trimming shortened V by 9 bases and J by 4 bases, and 7 bases separated the two germline ends. Germline-derived CDR1 and CDR2 are KGHDR and SFDVKD. This CDR3 has 11 amino acids. As DNA, the CDR3 is TGTGCCACCTCGTATTCAGATACGCAGTATTTT. Translating gives CATSYSDTQYF.

With regard to this clonotype: This is likely a read error, given that the CDR3 carries no conserved phenylalanine or tryptophan at its end. The chain uses TRBV27 and TRBJ2-7; 8 nucleotides agree with TRBD1. This CDR3 has 16 residues. The J segment lost 5 bases and the V segment lost 3 bases, leaving 12 bases of the junction unmatched. In germline, CDR1 is MNHEY, CDR2 SMNVEV (reference sequence). The CDR3 DNA reads as TGTGCCAGCAGTTTCTCCAGGACAGGGATAATGAACGAGCAGTACTCC. Amino acids: CASSFSRTGIMNEQYS.

This clonotype has just a few counts. The chain has TRBV28 and TRBJ1-5; 8 bases align to TRBD1. The V gene's germline CDR1 is MDHEN and CDR2 SYDVKM. The CDR3 contains 16 residues. V lost 5 bases to trimming and J lost 7 bases; unmatched junction nucleotides: 13. CDR3 amino acids: CASSTGTGYTRQPQHF. The CDR3 region has the DNA TGTGCCAGCAGTACCGGGACAGGCTATACACGGCAGCCCCAGCATTTT.

The J gene is TRBJ2-5, the V gene TRBV28; a possible D gene is TRBD1 (5 bases). Germline V CDR1 and CDR2: MDHEN, SYDVKM. This CDR3 region has 12 residues. Trimming cost V 7 bases and J 10 bases, with 16 bases left between them. The CDR3 region has the DNA TGTGCCAGCATCTCGCAGGGAAGGGGCCAGTACTTC. Amino acid sequence: CASISQGRGQYF.

This chain links TRBV19 with TRBJ1-5, with D possibly matching TRBD1 (5 bases). Germline CDR1 and CDR2: LNHDA and SQIVND (reference sequence). V was trimmed by 8 bases and J by 0 bases, leaving 14 bases between them. The CDR3 has 15 amino acids. The CDR3 loop is CASRGYENSNQPQHF. The CDR3 bases are TGTGCCAGTCGGGGGTACGAGAATAGCAATCAGCCCCAGCATTTT.

This clonotype was picked up a small number of times. The gene calls are TRBV11-2 and TRBJ1-5; D gene unclear. Trimming removed 2 bases from V and 5 bases from J, with 10 bases in between. Germline CDR1 reads SGHAT; CDR2 reads FQNNGV. The length of the CDR3 is 14 residues. CDR3 loop: CASSLNVGDQPQHF. The CDR3 DNA is TGTGCCAGCAGCTTAAACGTTGGGGATCAGCCCCAGCATTTT.

The chain joins TRBV6-2 or TRBV6-3 to TRBJ1-5; 8 nucleotides line up with TRBD1. This CDR3 is 13 amino acids long. After removal of 11 bases from V and 1 base from J, the junction contained 4 bases not matched to a gene. Per the germline V gene, CDR1 is MNHEY and CDR2 is SVGEGT. The CDR3 nucleotides read TGTGCCTGTCGGGACAGGAGCAATCAGCCCCAGCATTTT. Encoded protein: CACRDRSNQPQHF.

With respect to this clonotype: A much larger clone differs from this one at a single base, so this may be a read error. The chain joins TRBV7-9 to TRBJ2-2; D ambiguous. Trimming cost V 10 bases and J 4 bases, with 10 bases left between them. The CDR3 has 12 residues. The germline CDR1 and CDR2 sequences are SEHNR and FQNEAQ (reference sequence). CDR3 coding DNA: TGTGCCAACCCGTGGAGCACCGGGGAGCTGTTTTTT. This sequence encodes CANPWSTGELFF.

This clonotype has a count of ten or more. This chain uses TRBV7-8 with TRBJ2-3; 12 nucleotides line up with TRBD2. The CDR3 covers 20 residues. J gave up 0 bases and V 5 bases, and 15 bases lay outside the gene matches. The germline CDR1 and CDR2 sequences are SGHVS and FQNEAQ. The CDR3: CASSRGRRLAGETSTDTQYF. The CDR3 DNA reads as TGTGCCAGCAGCCGAGGGCGAAGACTAGCGGGAGAAACAAGCACAGATACGCAGTATTTT.

The J gene is TRBJ2-7, the V gene TRBV7-6, with 7 positions matching TRBD1. CDR1 is SGHVS, CDR2 FNYEAQ, per germline. CDR3 length equals 13 residues. V shed 3 bases, J shed 4 bases, and the junction held 3 bases outside the gene matches. DNA of the CDR3: TGTGCCAGCAGCTTGGGACAGCAATACGAGCAGTACTTC. This codes for CASSLGQQYEQYF.

The sample holds a few counts of this clonotype. CDR3 DNA sequence: TGTGCCAGCAGCCCCACCCTCAGGCGGGATATCCACAATGAGCAGTTCTTC. Translating it yields CASSPTLRRDIHNEQFF. V is TRBV5-4 and J is TRBJ2-1; tentative D call: TRBD2 (6 bases). Germline V gives CDR1 SGHNT, CDR2 YYREEE (reference sequence). CDR3 length equals 17 residues. V lost 4 bases and J 5 bases, leaving 22 bases between the germline ends.

V usage is TRBV20-1 and J usage is TRBJ2-7; 7 nucleotides match TRBD1. The CDR3 extends over 14 amino acids. Germline CDR1 and CDR2: DFQATT and SNEGSKA (reference sequence). The V segment lost 3 bases and the J segment 3 bases; nucleotides outside the gene matches: 8. The CDR3 DNA sequence: TGCAGTGCTAGGTTAAGGGGGCCCAACTACGAGCAGTACTTC. Protein sequence: CSARLRGPNYEQYF.

This clonotype was found many times. CDR3 coding DNA: TGTGCCAGCAGTTCCCGACGGACTAATCCCTACGAGCAGTACTTC. It yields the protein CASSSRRTNPYEQYF. The chain links TRBV28 to TRBJ2-7; D is possibly TRBD2 (6 bases). This CDR3 has 15 amino acids. Germline lookup yields CDR1 MDHEN and CDR2 SYDVKM. Trimming left V 4 bases short and J 2 bases short, with 15 bases between.

This clonotype was found a few times. This chain links TRBV9 with TRBJ2-2, with 7 positions matching TRBD1. Looked up from germline, CDR1 is SGDLS and CDR2 is YYNGEE. CDR3 length equals 16 residues. The V gene end was trimmed by 0 bases and the J gene end by 2 bases; junction bases not matched to a gene: 4. CDR3 loop: CASSVEGQTNTGELFF. The CDR3 DNA reads as TGTGCCAGCAGCGTAGAGGGACAGACTAACACCGGGGAGCTGTTTTTT.

This clonotype occurred many times. The chain joins TRBV29-1 to TRBJ2-7; D gene unclear. CDR1 and CDR2 from the germline V gene are SQVTM and ANQGSEA. Trimming removed 6 bases from V and 2 bases from J, with 17 bases in between. The CDR3 totals 14 residues. This CDR3 reads CSVLEITDTYEQYF. Written as DNA, the CDR3 is TGCAGCGTGCTCGAGATTACCGATACCTACGAGCAGTACTTC.

The chain couples TRBV19 to TRBJ1-1, with D uncertain. CDR1 and CDR2 from the germline V gene are LNHDA and SQIVND (reference sequence). This CDR3 comprises 10 residues. V was clipped by 7 bases and J by 4 bases, with 4 bases between them. This chain's CDR3 is CASIGTEAFF. CDR3 sequence (DNA): TGTGCCAGTATCGGCACTGAAGCTTTCTTT.

Notes on this clonotype: A read error may account for a junction end that differs from germline. The chain joins TRBV6-6 to TRBJ2-5; possibly TRBD1 or TRBD2 for D (5 bases each). The germline V gene encodes CDR1 MNHNY and CDR2 SVGAGI (reference sequence). The CDR3 covers 16 residues. CDR3 bases: TGTGCCAGCGGTTACCCACCGGGACCCAGTAGAGAGACCCAGTACTTC. It encodes CASGYPPGPSRETQYF.

This clonotype was recorded at least ten times. This chain uses TRBV4-3 with TRBJ1-1; D remains ambiguous. The CDR3 loop spans 18 amino acids. Germline V CDR1 and CDR2: LGHNA, YSLEER. V lost 1 base, J lost 5 bases, and 23 bases lay in between. The chain's CDR3 is CASSQGIPVTITGTEAFF. In DNA form, the CDR3 reads TGCGCCAGCAGCCAAGGGATTCCGGTTACGATCACGGGAACTGAAGCTTTCTTT.

This clonotype occurred many times. CDR3 DNA: TGTGCCAGCAGTCCCATGTACCGGACAGGTAGCAGTTCACCCCTCCACTTT. This translates into CASSPMYRTGSSSPLHF. The chain joins TRBV12-3 or TRBV12-4 to TRBJ1-6; 7 bases are shared with TRBD1. The CDR3 loop spans 17 amino acids. With 5 bases clipped from V and 9 bases from J, the junction kept 16 bases outside the gene matches.

Note on this clonotype: Being one base from a much bigger clone, this may be a read error. Because the CDR3's place on the DNA is in doubt, the DNA is left out and the CDR3 is given as listed by TCRdb. CDR3 region: CSAREWRVAGGSSYELYF. This chain uses TRBV20-1 with TRBJ2-7; TRBD2, the D gene given by the table, was not confirmed from the DNA. The CDR3 is 18 residues long, counting both termini. CDR1 and CDR2 from the germline V gene are DFQATT and SNEGSKA (reference sequence).

A remark on this clonotype: The junction departs from germline at one end; a sequencing error may be responsible. This chain links TRBV27 with TRBJ2-5; D possibly corresponds to TRBD2 (5 bases). The CDR3 covers 13 residues. Germline V CDR1 and CDR2: MNHEY, SMNVEV (reference sequence). CDR3 in amino acids: CAGRLSGGGGQYF. Here the CDR3 DNA reads TGTGCCGGCAGGTTGAGTGGAGGTGGAGGCCAGTACTTC.

The sample holds a few counts of this clonotype. The chain links TRBV27 to TRBJ2-3; TRBD2 aligns across 9 bases. The germline CDR1 and CDR2 sequences are MNHEY and SMNVEV (reference sequence). With 6 bases clipped from V and 3 bases from J, the junction kept 16 bases outside the gene matches. There are 18 residues in the CDR3. CDR3 coding DNA: TGTGCCAGCAGACCTTTTGGCGGGAGGGCCATCGGTACAGATACGCAGTATTTT. Translating gives CASRPFGGRAIGTDTQYF.